The 9 T cell receptor beta chains presented below share a single source sample, sequenced in a study of CD8 T cells in ankylosing spondylitis. TCRdb re-derived calls from the 5' RACE reads in MiXCR, one entry per CDR3 protein. The profile shows approximately 220,000 distinct CDR3 sequences, about a quarter of them singletons. The source material was blood, either unsorted or a sorted T cell fraction (not recorded which). These receptor sequences come from a male donor with ankylosing spondylitis or in good health (not recorded which).

Regarding this clonotype: One base away lies a much larger clone, so this may be a sequencing read error. The chain couples TRBV7-9 to TRBJ1-2, with D perhaps TRBD1 (5 bases). Germline-derived CDR1 and CDR2 are SEHNR and FQNEAQ (reference sequence). V shed 5 bases and J shed 7 bases, with 11 bases lying between them. CDR3 length: 12 amino acids. The DNA for the CDR3 is TGTGCCAGCAGCCTAGGGGTCTCTGGCTACACCTTC. Residues: CASSLGVSGYTF.

Only a few counts were recorded for this clonotype. The gene calls are TRBV20-1 and TRBJ2-1; D is possibly TRBD2 (6 bases). CDR1 is DFQATT, CDR2 SNEGSKA, per germline (reference sequence). V was cut by 0 bases and J by 5 bases, with 17 bases left in between. This CDR3 has 16 amino acids. The CDR3 sequence: CSAREGTARGHNEQFF. In DNA, the CDR3 is TGCAGTGCTAGAGAGGGCACTGCGCGGGGACACAATGAGCAGTTCTTC.

There are many counts of this clonotype. The chain carries TRBV20-1 and TRBJ2-5, with 12 bases fitting TRBD2. Germline V gene lookup returns CDR1 DFQATT and CDR2 SNEGSKA (reference sequence). Unmatched junction bases numbered 8, after V lost 1 base and J lost 5 bases. This CDR3 comprises 16 residues. The DNA for the CDR3 is TGCAGTGCTAGAGGGACTAGCGGGGCCGCTCTGGAGACCCAGTACTTC. This translates into CSARGTSGAALETQYF.

V gene TRBV12-3 or TRBV12-4 combines with J gene TRBJ1-1; weak D call: TRBD1 (5 bases). CDR3 length: 13 amino acids. Deletions cut 3 bases from V and 9 bases from J, with 14 bases between. For the CDR3, the DNA is TGTGCCAGCAGTTTCGTGAGGGAGGGACAAGCTTTCTTT. The encoded protein is CASSFVREGQAFF.

This clonotype was counted many times. V is TRBV12-3 or TRBV12-4 and J is TRBJ2-3; D could derive from TRBD1 or TRBD2 (5 bases each). The CDR3 is 15 residues long. V was cut by 5 bases and J by 3 bases, with 15 bases left in between. The CDR3 DNA follows: TGTGCCAGCAGTCGGATGGGGGTGGGGACAGATACGCAGTATTTT. It translates to CASSRMGVGTDTQYF.

This chain connects TRBV4-2 to TRBJ2-5; tentatively, D is TRBD1 or TRBD2 (6 bases each). The CDR3 has 16 amino acids. V was clipped by 0 bases and J by 0 bases, with 11 bases between them. The germline gives CDR1 LGHNA, CDR2 YNFKEQ. This CDR3 reads CASSQDWGAYQETQYF. The CDR3 region has the DNA TGTGCCAGCAGCCAAGATTGGGGGGCTTACCAAGAGACCCAGTACTTC.

In its sample, this clonotype was seen many times. This chain connects TRBV20-1 to TRBJ1-5; TRBD1 agrees at 8 bases. V shed 5 bases and J 2 bases; nucleotides not matched to a gene: 5. CDR1 is DFQATT and CDR2 is SNEGSKA in the germline V gene (reference sequence). CDR3 size: 14 residues. The CDR3 region has the DNA TGCAGTGCTGGGGGACAGGCCGGCAATCAGCCCCAGCATTTT. Protein: CSAGGQAGNQPQHF.

This clonotype was picked up many times. The CDR3 DNA is TGTGCCAGCAGTTACTCGCGGGAGGCCTACAATGAGCAGTTCTTC. Translated: CASSYSREAYNEQFF. The chain uses TRBV6-2 or TRBV6-3 and TRBJ2-1, with 8 bases matching TRBD2. This CDR3 region has 15 residues. CDR1 and CDR2 (germline): MNHEY, SVGEGT. The junction had 0 bases not matched to a gene; V was cut back by 0 bases and J by 2 bases.

This clonotype was counted once. The chain uses TRBV5-6 and TRBJ1-4; possibly TRBD1 for D (6 bases). The CDR3 extends over 17 amino acids. Germline V gene sequence: CDR1 SGHDT, CDR2 YYEEEE. The ends were cut back, 2 bases at V and 0 bases at J, with 14 bases in the middle. The DNA for the CDR3 is TGTGCCAGCAGCTTCTTTGGGGGCCGTGCAACTAATGAAAAACTGTTTTTT. Amino acid sequence: CASSFFGGRATNEKLFF.